This T cell receptor (beta chain) was recorded in a study of blood T cells in healthy people across ages. This clonotype was detected many times. Using a J-beta primer mix together with a sample-barcoded 5' primer, a second PCR was run for roughly 6 to 12 cycles. TCRdb re-analysed the 5' RACE reads in MiXCR, keeping a single row per CDR3 protein. The sample yields 900,000 to 950,000 distinct CDR3 sequences, 25% to 35% seen once. V was pared by 6 bases and J by 0 bases, with 2 bases between. There are 11 residues in the CDR3. The same sample was also used in a study of T cells of mothers and their children. From that second work: Mothers and children who were related shared slightly more overlap than unrelated pairs, but not significantly more.

The sequence came from a woman in her thirties or forties in good health. This sequence joins TRBV12-3 or TRBV12-4 and TRBJ2-5; D gene uncertain. The sequenced material came from blood. CDR3: CASRNQETQYF. In DNA, the CDR3 is TGTGCCAGCAGGAACCAAGAGACCCAGTACTTC.